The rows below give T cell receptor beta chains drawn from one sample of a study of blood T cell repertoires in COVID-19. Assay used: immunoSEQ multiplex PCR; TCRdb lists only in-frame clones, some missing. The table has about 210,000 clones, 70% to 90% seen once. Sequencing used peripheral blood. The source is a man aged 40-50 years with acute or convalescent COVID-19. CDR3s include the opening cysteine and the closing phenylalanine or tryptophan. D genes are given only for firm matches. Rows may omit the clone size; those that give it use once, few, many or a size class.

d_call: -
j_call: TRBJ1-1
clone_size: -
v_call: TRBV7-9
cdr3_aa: CASSTGLIMNTEAFF
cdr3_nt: TGTGCCAGCAGCACGGGACTGATCATGAACACTGAAGCTTTCTTT

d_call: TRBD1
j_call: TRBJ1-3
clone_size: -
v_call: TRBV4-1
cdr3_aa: CASSQGLRGSSGNTIYF
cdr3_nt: TGCGCCAGCAGCCAAGGACTCAGGGGGAGTAGTGGAAACACCATATATTTT

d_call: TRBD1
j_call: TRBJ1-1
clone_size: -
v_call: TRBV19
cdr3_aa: CASSLQGGDTEAFF
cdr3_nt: TGTGCCAGTAGTCTACAGGGGGGGGATACTGAAGCTTTCTTT

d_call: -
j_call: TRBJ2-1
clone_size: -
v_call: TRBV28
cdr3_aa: CASSPSNEQFF
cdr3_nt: TGTGCCAGCAGTCCGTCCAATGAGCAGTTCTTC

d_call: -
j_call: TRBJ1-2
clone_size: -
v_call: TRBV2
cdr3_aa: CAPREGYTF
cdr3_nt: TGTGCCCCACGGGAAGGCTACACCTTC

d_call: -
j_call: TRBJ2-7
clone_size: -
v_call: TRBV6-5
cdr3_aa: CASSYSTGGSYEQYF
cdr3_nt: TGTGCCAGCAGTTACTCGACCGGGGGTTCCTACGAGCAGTACTTC

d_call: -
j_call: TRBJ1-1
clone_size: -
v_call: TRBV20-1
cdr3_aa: CSASNSQIDGF
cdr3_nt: TGCAGTGCTAGTAACAGCCAGATTGACGGTTTT

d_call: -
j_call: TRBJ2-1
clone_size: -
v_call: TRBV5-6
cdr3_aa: CASVNYNEQFF
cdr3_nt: TGTGCCAGCGTTAATTACAATGAGCAGTTCTTC

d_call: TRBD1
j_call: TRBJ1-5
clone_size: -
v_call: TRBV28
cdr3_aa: CASSFQSARGQPQHF
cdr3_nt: TGTGCCAGCAGTTTTCAGTCAGCCAGGGGGCAGCCCCAGCATTTT

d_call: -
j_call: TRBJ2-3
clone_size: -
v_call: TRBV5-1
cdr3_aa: CASTRAQSTDTQYF
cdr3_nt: TGCGCCAGCACCAGGGCTCAGAGCACAGATACGCAGTATTTT

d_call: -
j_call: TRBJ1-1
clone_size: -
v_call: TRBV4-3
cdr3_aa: CASSQDSRQYTEAFF
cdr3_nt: TGCGCCAGCAGCCAAGATTCGAGACAGTACACTGAAGCTTTCTTT

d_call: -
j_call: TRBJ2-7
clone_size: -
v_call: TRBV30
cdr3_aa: CAWGDGSWAGEQYF
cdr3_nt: TGTGCCTGGGGGGATGGAAGTTGGGCGGGCGAGCAGTACTTC

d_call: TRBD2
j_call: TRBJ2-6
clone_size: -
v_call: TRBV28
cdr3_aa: CASISGLAGAGANVLTF
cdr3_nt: TGTGCCAGCATTTCGGGACTAGCGGGAGCTGGGGCCAACGTCCTGACTTTC

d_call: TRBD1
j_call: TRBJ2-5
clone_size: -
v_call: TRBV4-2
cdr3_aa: CASSQGVTGGETQYF
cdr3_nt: TGTGCCAGCAGCCAAGGGGTGACAGGGGGAGAGACCCAGTACTTC

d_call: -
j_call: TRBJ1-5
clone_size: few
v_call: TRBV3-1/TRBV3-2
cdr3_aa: CASSPGRGQPQHF
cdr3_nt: TGTGCCAGCAGCCCGGGGAGGGGTCAGCCCCAGCATTTT

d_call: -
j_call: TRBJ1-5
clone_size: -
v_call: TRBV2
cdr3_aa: CASSGQGNQPQHF
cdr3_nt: TGTGCCAGCAGTGGACAGGGCAATCAGCCCCAGCATTTT

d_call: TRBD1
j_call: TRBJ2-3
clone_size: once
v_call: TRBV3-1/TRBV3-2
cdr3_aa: CASSQEATGRSTDTQYF
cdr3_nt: TGTGCCAGCAGCCAAGAAGCGACAGGGAGAAGCACAGATACGCAGTATTTT

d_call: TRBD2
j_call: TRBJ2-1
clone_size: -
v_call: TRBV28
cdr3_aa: CASSPLTSGRAFEQFF
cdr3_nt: TGTGCCAGCAGTCCATTGACTAGCGGGAGGGCCTTTGAGCAGTTCTTC

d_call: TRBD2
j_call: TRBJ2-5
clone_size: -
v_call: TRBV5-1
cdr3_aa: CASSSGLAGGEQETQYF
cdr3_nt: TGCGCCAGCAGCTCGGGACTAGCGGGGGGAGAGCAAGAGACCCAGTACTTC

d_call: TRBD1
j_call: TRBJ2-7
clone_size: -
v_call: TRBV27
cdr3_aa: CASRDRAYEQYF
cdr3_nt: TGTGCCAGCAGGGACAGGGCCTACGAGCAGTACTTC